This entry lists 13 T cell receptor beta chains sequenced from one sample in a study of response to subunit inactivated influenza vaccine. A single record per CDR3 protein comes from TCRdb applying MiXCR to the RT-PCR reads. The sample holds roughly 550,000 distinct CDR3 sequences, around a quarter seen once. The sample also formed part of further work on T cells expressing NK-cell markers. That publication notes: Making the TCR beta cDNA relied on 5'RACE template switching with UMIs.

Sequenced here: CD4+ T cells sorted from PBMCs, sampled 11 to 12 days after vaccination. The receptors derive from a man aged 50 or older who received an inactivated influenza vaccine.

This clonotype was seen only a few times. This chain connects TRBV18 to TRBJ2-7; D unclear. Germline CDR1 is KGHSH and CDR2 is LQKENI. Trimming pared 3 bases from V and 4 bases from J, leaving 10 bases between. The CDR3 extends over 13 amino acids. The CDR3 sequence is CASSPFTPYEQYF. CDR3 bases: TGTGCCAGCTCACCGTTTACACCGTACGAGCAGTACTTC.

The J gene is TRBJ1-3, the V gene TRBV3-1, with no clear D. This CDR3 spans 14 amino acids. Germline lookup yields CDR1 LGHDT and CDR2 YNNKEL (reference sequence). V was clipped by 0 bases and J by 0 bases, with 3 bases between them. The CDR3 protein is CASSQDSSGNTIYF. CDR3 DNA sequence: TGTGCCAGCAGCCAAGACAGCTCTGGAAACACCATATATTTT.

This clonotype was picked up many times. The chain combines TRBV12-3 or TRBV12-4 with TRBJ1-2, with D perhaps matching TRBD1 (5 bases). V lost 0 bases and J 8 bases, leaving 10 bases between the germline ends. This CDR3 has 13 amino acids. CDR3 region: CASSLARGSGYTF. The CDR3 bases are TGTGCCAGCAGTTTAGCGAGGGGTAGCGGCTACACCTTC.

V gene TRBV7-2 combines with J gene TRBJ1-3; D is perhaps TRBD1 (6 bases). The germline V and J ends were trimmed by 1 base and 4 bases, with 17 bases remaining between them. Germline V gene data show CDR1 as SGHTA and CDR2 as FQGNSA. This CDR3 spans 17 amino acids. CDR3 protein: CASSLGILGGAGNTIYF. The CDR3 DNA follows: TGTGCCAGCAGCTTAGGGATTCTGGGGGGCGCGGGAAACACCATATATTTT. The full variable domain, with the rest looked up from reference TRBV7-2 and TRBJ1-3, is GAGVSQSPSNKVTEKGKDVELRCDPISGHTALYWYRQSLGQGLEFLIYFQGNSAPDKSGLPSDRFSAERTGGSVSTLTIQRTQQEDSAVYLCASSLGILGGAGNTIYFGEGSWLTVV.

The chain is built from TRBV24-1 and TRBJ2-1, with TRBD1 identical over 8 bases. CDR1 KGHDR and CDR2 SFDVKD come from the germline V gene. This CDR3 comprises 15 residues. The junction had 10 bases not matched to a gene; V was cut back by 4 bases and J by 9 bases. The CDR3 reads CATSDRRTGYAEQFF. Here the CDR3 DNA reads TGTGCCACCAGTGACCGGAGGACAGGGTACGCTGAGCAGTTCTTC.

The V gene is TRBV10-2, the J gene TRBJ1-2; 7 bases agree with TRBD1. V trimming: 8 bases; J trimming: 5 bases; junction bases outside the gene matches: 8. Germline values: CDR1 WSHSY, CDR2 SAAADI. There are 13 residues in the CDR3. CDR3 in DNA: TGCGCCAGCCGAGGGAGGGGGCAATATGGCTACACCTTC. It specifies CASRGRGQYGYTF.

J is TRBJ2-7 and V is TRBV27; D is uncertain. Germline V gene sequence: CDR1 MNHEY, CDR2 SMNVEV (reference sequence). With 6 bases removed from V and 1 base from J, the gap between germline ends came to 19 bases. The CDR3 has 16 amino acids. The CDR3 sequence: CASSHYSPRRSYEQYF. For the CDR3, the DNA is TGTGCCAGCAGCCACTACTCTCCAAGGCGATCCTACGAGCAGTACTTC.

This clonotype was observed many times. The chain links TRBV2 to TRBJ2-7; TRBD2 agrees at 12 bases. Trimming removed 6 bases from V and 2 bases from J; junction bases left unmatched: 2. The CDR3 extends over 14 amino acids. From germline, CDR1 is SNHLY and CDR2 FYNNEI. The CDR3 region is CASSRTSGTYEQYF. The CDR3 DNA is TGTGCCAGCAGCCGGACTAGCGGGACCTACGAGCAGTACTTC.

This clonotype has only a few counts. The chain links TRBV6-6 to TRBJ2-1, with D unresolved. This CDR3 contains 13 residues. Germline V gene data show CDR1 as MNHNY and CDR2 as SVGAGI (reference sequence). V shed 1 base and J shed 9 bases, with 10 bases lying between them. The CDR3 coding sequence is TGTGCCAGCAGTTACTTAGAGATGGGTGAGCAGTTCTTC. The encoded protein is CASSYLEMGEQFF.

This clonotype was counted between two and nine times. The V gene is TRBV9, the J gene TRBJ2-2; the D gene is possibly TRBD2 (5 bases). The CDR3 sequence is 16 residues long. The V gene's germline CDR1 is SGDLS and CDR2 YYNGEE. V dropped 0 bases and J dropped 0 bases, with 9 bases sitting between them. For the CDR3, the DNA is TGTGCCAGCAGCGTAGTGAGCGGAGCGAACACCGGGGAGCTGTTTTTT. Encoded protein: CASSVVSGANTGELFF.

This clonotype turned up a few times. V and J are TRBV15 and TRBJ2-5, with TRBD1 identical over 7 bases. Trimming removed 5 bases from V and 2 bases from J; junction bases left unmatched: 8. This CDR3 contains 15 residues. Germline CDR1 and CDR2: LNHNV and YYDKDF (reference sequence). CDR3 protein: CATSGPRQGQETQYF. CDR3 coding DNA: TGTGCCACCAGCGGACCGCGACAGGGACAAGAGACCCAGTACTTC.

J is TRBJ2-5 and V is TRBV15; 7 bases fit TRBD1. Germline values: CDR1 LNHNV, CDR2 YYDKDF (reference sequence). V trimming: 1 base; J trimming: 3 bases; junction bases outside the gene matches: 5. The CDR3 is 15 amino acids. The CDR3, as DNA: TGTGCCACCAGCAGAGCAACGGGGACAGAAGAGACCCAGTACTTC. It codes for CATSRATGTEETQYF. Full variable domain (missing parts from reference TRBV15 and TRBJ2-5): DAMVIQNPRYQVTQFGKPVTLSCSQTLNHNVMYWYQQKSSQAPKLLFHYYDKDFNNEADTPDNFQSRRPNTSFCFLDIRSPGLGDTAMYLCATSRATGTEETQYFGPGTRLLVL.

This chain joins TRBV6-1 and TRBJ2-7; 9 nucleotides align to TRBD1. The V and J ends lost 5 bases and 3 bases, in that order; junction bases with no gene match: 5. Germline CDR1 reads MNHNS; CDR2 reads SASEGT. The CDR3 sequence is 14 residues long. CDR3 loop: CASSTGTGYYEQYF. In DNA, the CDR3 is TGTGCCAGCAGTACCGGGACAGGGTACTACGAGCAGTACTTC.